This note documents a single T cell receptor beta chain sequence. Its antigen is undetermined. The germline V gene encodes CDR1 SGHRS and CDR2 YFSETQ. V trimming: 6 bases; J trimming: 2 bases; junction bases outside the gene matches: 7. The CDR3 is 14 residues long. The data were obtained in a study of T-cell memory formation after mild COVID-19. Study summary: TCR clusters were mostly confined to one donor each.

Study-level findings and limits: CD4+ clones that contracted lay mainly in CM and EM; CD8+ ones lay in EMRA. Day 15 to 85 contractors were CD4/CD8 balanced; later expanders leaned CD4+.

TCRdb itself ran the 5' RACE reads through MiXCR, one entry per CDR3 protein. The data hold about 110,000 distinct CDR3 sequences, with 15% to 20% observed a single time. The J gene is TRBJ1-2, the V gene TRBV5-1; 7 bases map to TRBD1. Sequences were obtained from PBMCs or a T cell subset sorted from them (not recorded which). The clonotype originates from a man aged 18 to 29 who had mild COVID-19 (a few samples of this study predate the infection). Cell type and time point are not known. As DNA, the CDR3 is TGCGCCAGCAAGAACAGGGGCGGCAACTATGGCTACACCTTC. This translates into CASKNRGGNYGYTF.